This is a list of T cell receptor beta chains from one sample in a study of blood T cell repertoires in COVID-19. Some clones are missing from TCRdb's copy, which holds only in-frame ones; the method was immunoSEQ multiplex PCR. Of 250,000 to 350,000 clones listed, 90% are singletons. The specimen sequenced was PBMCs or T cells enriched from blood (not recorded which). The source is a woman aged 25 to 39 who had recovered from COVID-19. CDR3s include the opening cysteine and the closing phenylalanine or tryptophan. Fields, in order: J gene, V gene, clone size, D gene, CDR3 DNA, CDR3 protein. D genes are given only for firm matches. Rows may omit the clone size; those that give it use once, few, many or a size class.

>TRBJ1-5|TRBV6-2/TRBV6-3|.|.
TGTGCCAGCAGTATTCCGATTATTGGGAGACAGCCCCAGCATTTT
CASSIPIIGRQPQHF
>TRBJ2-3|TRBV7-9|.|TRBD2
TGTGCCAGCAGCTCAGGAGTTAGCGGGAGGGACACAGATACGCAGTATTTT
CASSSGVSGRDTDTQYF
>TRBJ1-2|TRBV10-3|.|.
TGTGCCATCAGTTGGGGGGTTGGAGACTATGGCTACACCTTC
CAISWGVGDYGYTF
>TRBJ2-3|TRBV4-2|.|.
TGTGCCAGCAGCCAAGATTCTGATACGCAGTATTTT
CASSQDSDTQYF
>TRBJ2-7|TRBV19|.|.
TGTGCCAGTAGTATAGGAGCGTACTACGAGCAGTACTTC
CASSIGAYYEQYF
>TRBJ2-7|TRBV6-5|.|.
TGTGCCAGCAGTTACAAGTCGGTCTCCTACGAGCAGTACTTC
CASSYKSVSYEQYF
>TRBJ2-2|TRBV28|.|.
TGTGCCAGCAGTCGGGCCGGGGAGCTGTTTTTT
CASSRAGELFF
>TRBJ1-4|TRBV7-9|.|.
TGTGCCAGCAGCTTGGTGGAGCCTGGTGAAAAACTGTTTTTT
CASSLVEPGEKLFF
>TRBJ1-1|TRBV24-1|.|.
TGTGCCGAACAGGGTCCAGATACTGAAGCTTTCTTT
CAEQGPDTEAFF
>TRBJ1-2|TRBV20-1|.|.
TGCAGTGCCAGCGGGGGGGTTGGCTACACCTTC
CSASGGVGYTF
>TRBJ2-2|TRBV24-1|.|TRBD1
TGTGCCACCAGTGATTTACCGGGACAGGGGGTTCCCGGGGAGCTGTTTTTT
CATSDLPGQGVPGELFF
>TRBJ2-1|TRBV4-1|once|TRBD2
TGCGCCAGCAGCCAAGTGCCCTCTAGCGGGAGGGCCAATGAGCAGTTCTTC
CASSQVPSSGRANEQFF
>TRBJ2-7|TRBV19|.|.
TGTGCCAGTTCAATCTATGGAGGACGAAGGGGGTACGAGCAGTACTTC
CASSIYGGRRGYEQYF
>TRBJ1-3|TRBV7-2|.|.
TGTGCCAGCAACTTTTTACACTCTGGAAACACCATATATTTT
CASNFLHSGNTIYF
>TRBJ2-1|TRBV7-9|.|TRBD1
TGTGCCAGCAGCCCAGGACAGGGGGACTACAATGAGCAGTTCTTC
CASSPGQGDYNEQFF
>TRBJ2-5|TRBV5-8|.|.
TGTGCCAGCAGCTTGAGGGGGAGCCGCTCCCACTTC
CASSLRGSRSHF
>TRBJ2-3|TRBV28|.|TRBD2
TGTGCCGCTCTCGGGGTTAGCGGGAGTAGAAGCACAGATACGCAGTATTTT
CAALGVSGSRSTDTQYF